This T cell receptor beta chain was observed in a study of somatic mutations in cytotoxic T cells in rheumatoid arthritis. Study details: Before any treatment began, about 30 ml EDTA peripheral blood was collected from patients right after diagnosis.

V dropped 6 bases and J dropped 2; count of bases not matched to a gene: 11. Germline V lookup: CDR1 SNHLY, CDR2 FYNNEI. There are 16 residues in the CDR3. Sequencing was performed with immunoSEQ multiplex PCR; in TCRdb, only in-frame clones are kept and a portion is missing. The table shows under 35,000 clones, with around nine tenths occurring only once. The chain uses TRBV2 and TRBJ1-1, with 8 bases lining up with TRBD1. The receptor's source is an adult with rheumatoid arthritis. The sample was CD8+ T cells sorted from blood. This chain's CDR3 is CASRYGTGAFNTEAFF. The CDR3 coding sequence is TGTGCCAGCAGATACGGGACAGGTGCTTTTAACACTGAAGCTTTCTTT.